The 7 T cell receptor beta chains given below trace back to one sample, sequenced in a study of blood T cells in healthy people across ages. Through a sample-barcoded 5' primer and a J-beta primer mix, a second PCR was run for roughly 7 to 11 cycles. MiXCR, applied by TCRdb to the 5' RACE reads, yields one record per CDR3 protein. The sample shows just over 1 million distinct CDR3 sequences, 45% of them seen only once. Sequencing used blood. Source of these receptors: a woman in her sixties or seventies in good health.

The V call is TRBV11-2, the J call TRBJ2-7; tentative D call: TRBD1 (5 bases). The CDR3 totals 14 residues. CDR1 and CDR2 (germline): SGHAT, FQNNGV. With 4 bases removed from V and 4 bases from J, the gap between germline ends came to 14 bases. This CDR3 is CASSSVGVGYEQYF. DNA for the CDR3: TGTGCCAGCAGCTCAGTAGGGGTAGGGTACGAGCAGTACTTC.

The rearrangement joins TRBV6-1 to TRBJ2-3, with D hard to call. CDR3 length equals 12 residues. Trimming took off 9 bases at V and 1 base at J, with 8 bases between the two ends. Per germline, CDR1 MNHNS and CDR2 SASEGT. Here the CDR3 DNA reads TGTGCCAGTGGGCTTCGCACAGATACGCAGTATTTT. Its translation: CASGLRTDTQYF.

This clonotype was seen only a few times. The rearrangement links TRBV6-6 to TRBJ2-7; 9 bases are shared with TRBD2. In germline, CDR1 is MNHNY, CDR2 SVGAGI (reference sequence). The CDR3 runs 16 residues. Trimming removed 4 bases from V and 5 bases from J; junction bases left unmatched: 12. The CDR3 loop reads CASSLSSGSRGHEQYF. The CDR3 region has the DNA TGTGCCAGCAGTTTGAGTAGCGGGAGTAGAGGCCACGAGCAGTACTTC.

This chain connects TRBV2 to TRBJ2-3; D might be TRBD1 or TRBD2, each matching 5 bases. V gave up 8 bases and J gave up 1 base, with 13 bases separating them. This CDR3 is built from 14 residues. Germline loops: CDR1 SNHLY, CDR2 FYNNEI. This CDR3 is CASQWGPGTDTQYF. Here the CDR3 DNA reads TGTGCCAGCCAGTGGGGACCCGGCACAGATACGCAGTATTTT.

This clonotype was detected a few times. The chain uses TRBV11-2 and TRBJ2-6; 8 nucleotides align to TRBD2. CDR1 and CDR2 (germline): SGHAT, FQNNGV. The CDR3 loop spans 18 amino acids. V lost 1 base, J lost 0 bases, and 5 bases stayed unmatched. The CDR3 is CASSLGLAGFSGANVLTF. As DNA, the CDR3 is TGTGCCAGCAGCTTAGGGCTAGCGGGCTTCTCTGGGGCCAACGTCCTGACTTTC.

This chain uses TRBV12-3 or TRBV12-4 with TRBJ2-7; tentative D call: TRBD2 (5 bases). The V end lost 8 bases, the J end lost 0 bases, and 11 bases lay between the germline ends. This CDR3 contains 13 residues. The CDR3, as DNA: TGTGCCAGCCTGAGGGAACCCTCCTACGAGCAGTACTTC. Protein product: CASLREPSYEQYF.

As DNA, the CDR3 is TGCAGCGTTGAAAGGGGACTAGCGGGAGGGGAGACCCAGTACTTC. Amino acid sequence: CSVERGLAGGETQYF. The chain is built from TRBV29-1 and TRBJ2-5, with 16 positions matching TRBD2. Germline V gene sequence: CDR1 SQVTM, CDR2 ANQGSEA. V lost 2 bases and J lost 5; bases outside the gene matches: 2. CDR3 size: 15 residues.